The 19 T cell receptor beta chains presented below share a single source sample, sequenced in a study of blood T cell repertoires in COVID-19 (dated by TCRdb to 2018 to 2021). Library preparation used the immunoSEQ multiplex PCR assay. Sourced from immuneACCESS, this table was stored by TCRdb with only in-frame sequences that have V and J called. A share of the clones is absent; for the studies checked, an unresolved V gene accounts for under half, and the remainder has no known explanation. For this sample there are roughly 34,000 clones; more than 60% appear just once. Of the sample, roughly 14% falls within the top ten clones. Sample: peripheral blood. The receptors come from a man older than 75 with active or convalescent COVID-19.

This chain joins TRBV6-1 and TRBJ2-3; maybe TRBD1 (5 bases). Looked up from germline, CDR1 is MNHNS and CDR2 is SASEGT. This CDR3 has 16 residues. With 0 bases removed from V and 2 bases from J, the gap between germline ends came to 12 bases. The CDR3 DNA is TGTGCCAGCAGTGAAGCGCTCGGACACCTCACAGATACGCAGTATTTT. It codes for CASSEALGHLTDTQYF.

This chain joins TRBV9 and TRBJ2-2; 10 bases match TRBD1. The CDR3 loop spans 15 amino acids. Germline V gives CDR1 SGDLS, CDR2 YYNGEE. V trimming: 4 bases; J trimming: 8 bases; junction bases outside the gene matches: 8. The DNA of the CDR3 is TGTGCCAGCAGCCGAGACAGGGGGCTGGGTGGGGAGCTGTTTTTT. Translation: CASSRDRGLGGELFF.

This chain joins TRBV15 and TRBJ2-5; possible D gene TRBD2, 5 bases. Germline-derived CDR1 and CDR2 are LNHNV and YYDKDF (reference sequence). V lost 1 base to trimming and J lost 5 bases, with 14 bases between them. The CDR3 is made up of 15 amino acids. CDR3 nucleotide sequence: TGTGCCACCAGCAGAGCCGGGGTTCTAGGGGAGACCCAGTACTTC. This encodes CATSRAGVLGETQYF.

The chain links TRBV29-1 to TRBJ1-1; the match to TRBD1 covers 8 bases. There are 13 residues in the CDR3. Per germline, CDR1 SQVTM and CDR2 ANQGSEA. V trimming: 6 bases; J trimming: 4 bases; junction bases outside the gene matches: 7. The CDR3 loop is CSVTGGYSTEAFF. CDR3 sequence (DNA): TGCAGCGTAACAGGGGGATATAGCACTGAAGCTTTCTTT. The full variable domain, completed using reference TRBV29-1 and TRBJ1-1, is SAVISQKPSRDICQRGTSLTIQCQVDSQVTMMFWYRQQPGQSLTLIATANQGSEATYESGFVIDKFPISRPNLTFSTLTVSNMSPEDSSIYLCSVTGGYSTEAFFGQGTRLTVV.

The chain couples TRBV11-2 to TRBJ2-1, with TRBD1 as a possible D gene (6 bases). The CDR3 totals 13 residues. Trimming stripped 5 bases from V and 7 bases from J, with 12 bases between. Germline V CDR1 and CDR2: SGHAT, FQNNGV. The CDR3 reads CASSQGFLNEQFF. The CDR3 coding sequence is TGTGCCAGCAGCCAGGGGTTCTTAAATGAGCAGTTCTTC.

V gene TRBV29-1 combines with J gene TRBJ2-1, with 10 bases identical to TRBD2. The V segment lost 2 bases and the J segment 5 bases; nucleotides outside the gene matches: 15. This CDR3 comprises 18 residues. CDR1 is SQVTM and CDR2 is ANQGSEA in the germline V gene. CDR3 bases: TGCAGCGTTGAAAGCGGAACTAGCGGGATTTTGTCACACAATGAGCAGTTCTTC. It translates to CSVESGTSGILSHNEQFF.

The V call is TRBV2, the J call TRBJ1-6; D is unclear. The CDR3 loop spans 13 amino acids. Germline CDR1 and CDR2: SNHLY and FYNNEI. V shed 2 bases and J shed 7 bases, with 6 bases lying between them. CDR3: CASSEQENSPLHF. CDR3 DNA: TGTGCCAGCAGTGAACAGGAAAATTCACCCCTCCACTTT.

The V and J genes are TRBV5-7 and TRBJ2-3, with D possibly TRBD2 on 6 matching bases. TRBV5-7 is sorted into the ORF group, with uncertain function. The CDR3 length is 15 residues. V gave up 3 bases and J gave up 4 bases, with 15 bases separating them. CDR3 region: CASSSTGTGADTQYF. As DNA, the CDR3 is TGTGCCAGCAGCTCGACCGGGACTGGCGCAGATACGCAGTATTTT.

The DNA for the CDR3 is TGTGCCAGCAGCTTGGCCTGGCTCCAGGTGATCCCCGAGCAGTACTTC. This gives the protein CASSLAWLQVIPEQYF. The chain links TRBV5-8 to TRBJ2-7; D unresolved. In germline, CDR1 is SGHTS, CDR2 YDEGEE. The CDR3 runs 16 residues. Trimming left V 0 bases short and J 6 bases short, with 19 bases between.

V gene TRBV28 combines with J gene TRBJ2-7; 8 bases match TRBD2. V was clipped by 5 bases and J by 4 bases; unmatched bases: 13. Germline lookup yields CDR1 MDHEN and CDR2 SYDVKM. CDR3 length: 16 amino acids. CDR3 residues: CASSIGGSGNSYEQYF. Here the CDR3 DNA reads TGTGCCAGCAGTATAGGCGGTAGCGGGAATTCTTACGAGCAGTACTTC. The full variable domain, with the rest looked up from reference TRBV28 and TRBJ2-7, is DVKVTQSSRYLVKRTGEKVFLECVQDMDHENMFWYRQDPGLGLRLIYFSYDVKMKEKGDIPEGYSVSREKKERFSLILESASTNQTSMYLCASSIGGSGNSYEQYFGPGTRLTVT.

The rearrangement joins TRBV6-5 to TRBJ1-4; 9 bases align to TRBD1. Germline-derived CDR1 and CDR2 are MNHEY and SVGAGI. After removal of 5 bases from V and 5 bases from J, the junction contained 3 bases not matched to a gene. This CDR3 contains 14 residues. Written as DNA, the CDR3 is TGTGCCAGCAGTACAGACAGGGGGAATGAAAAACTGTTTTTT. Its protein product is CASSTDRGNEKLFF.

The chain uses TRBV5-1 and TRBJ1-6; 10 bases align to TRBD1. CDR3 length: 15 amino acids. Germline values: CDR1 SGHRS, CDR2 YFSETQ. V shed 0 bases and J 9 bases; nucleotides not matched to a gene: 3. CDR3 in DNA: TGCGCCAGCAGCTTGGGGACAGGGGGTGGTTCACCCCTCCACTTT. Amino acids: CASSLGTGGGSPLHF.

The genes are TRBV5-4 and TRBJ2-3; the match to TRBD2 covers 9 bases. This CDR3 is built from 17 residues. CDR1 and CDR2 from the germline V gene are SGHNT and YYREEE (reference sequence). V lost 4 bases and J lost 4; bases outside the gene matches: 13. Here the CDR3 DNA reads TGTGCCAGCAGCCCGAGCTTAGCGGGAGCCGTGGCAGATACGCAGTATTTT. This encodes CASSPSLAGAVADTQYF.

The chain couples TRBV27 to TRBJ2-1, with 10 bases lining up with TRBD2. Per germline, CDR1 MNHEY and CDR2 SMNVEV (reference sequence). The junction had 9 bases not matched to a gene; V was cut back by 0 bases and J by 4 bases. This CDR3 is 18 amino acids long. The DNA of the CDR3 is TGTGCCAGCAGTTTATCGCTTTTAGCGGGAGGTTTTTACAATGAGCAGTTCTTC. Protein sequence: CASSLSLLAGGFYNEQFF.

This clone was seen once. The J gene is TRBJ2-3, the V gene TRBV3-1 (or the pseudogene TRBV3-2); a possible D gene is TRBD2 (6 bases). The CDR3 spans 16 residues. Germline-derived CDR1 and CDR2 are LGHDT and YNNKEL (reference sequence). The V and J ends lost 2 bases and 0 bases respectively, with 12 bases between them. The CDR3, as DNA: TGTGCCAGCAGCCAATCGACCGGGAGTAGCACAGATACGCAGTATTTT. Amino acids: CASSQSTGSSTDTQYF.

The CDR3 DNA follows: TGTGCCAGCAGCCCTAGGACGGGGACTGAAGCTTTCTTT. Its translation is CASSPRTGTEAFF. V gene TRBV28 combines with J gene TRBJ1-1; D ambiguous. CDR1 is MDHEN and CDR2 is SYDVKM in the germline V gene. V was trimmed by 6 bases and J by 5 bases, leaving 13 bases between them. This CDR3 contains 13 residues.

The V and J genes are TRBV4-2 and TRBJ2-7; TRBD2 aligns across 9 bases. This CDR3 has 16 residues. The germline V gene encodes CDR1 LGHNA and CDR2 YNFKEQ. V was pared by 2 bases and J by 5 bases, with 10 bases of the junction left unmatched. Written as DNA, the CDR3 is TGTGCCAGCAGCCAACGGCGGGAGGGCATTACCGACGAGCAGTACTTC. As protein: CASSQRREGITDEQYF.

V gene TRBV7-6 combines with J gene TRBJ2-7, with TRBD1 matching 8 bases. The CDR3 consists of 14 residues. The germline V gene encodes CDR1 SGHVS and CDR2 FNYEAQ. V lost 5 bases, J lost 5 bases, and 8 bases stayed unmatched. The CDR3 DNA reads TGTGCCAGCAGCCCAAGGACAGGGTTCAACGAGCAGTACTTC. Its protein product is CASSPRTGFNEQYF. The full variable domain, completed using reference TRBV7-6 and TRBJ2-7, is GAGVSQSPRYKVTKRGQDVALRCDPISGHVSLYWYRQALGQGPEFLTYFNYEAQQDKSGLPNDRFSAERPEGSISTLTIQRTEQRDSAMYRCASSPRTGFNEQYFGPGTRLTVT.

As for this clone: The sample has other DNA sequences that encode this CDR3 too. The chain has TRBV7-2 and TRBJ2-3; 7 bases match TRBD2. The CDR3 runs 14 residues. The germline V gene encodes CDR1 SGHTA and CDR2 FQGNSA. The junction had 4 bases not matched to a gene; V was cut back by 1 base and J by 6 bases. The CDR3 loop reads CASSLEWGGDTQYF. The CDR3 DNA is TGTGCCAGCAGCTTAGAGTGGGGGGGGGATACGCAGTATTTT.